The rows below give T cell receptor beta chains drawn from one sample of a study of shared clonotypes between healthy human individuals. Some clones are missing from TCRdb's copy, which holds only in-frame ones; the method was immunoSEQ multiplex PCR. There are 2.3 million or so clones in the sample; 85% to 95% occur only once, and approximately 0.4% lies in the top ten. Source material: naive CD4+ T cells from PBMCs. These receptors all stem from a man aged 18 to 29 in good health. Some clones in this sample may be carry-over from other donors' samples. The CDR3 runs from the conserved cysteine through the conserved F or W. Fields, in order: V gene, J gene, D gene, clone size, CDR3 DNA, CDR3 protein. A D gene is named only where the DNA matches it firmly. Clone size is not always given. Where it is, it says once, few, many or a class for expanded clones.

>TRBV10-3|TRBJ1-1|.|.
TGTGCCATCAGAGAACAGGGCAACACTGAAGCTTTCTTT
CAIREQGNTEAFF
>TRBV2|TRBJ1-2|.|few
TGTGCCAGCACCGGGGTCTATGGCTACACCTTC
CASTGVYGYTF
>TRBV14|TRBJ2-7|TRBD1|.
TGTGCCAGCAGCCAAGGGGCCGGGACAGGGTTCGTCCACGAGCAGTACTTC
CASSQGAGTGFVHEQYF
>TRBV7-8|TRBJ1-4|.|.
TGTGCCAGCAGCTTAGCAGGTTCTGTCCTCCATTCCGAAAAACTGTTTTTT
CASSLAGSVLHSEKLFF
>TRBV5-1|TRBJ2-7|TRBD1|.
TGCGCCAGCAGCTTGGGACAGGGGCTTAGCAACGAGCAGTACTTC
CASSLGQGLSNEQYF
>TRBV5-4|TRBJ2-5|.|.
TGTGCCAGCAGCTTGGGGCGGGAGACCCAGTACTTC
CASSLGRETQYF
>TRBV15|TRBJ2-1|.|.
TGTGCCACCAGCAATGGGGGGGCCTTATACAATGAGCAGTTCTTC
CATSNGGALYNEQFF
>TRBV7-3|TRBJ2-2|.|.
TGTGCCAGCAGCGCCCGGGCCGTCCAGGTCGGGGAGCTGTTTTTT
CASSARAVQVGELFF
>TRBV7-8|TRBJ1-5|.|.
TGTGCCAGCAGCTTAGGAACAGGGAGCTTGAATCAGCCCCAGCATTTT
CASSLGTGSLNQPQHF
>TRBV28|TRBJ2-7|TRBD1|.
TGTGCCAGCACTAAGGACAGGGGGCGATTCTACGAGCAGTACTTC
CASTKDRGRFYEQYF
>TRBV29-1|TRBJ1-2|.|.
TGCAGCGTAAGGAACGGGTTCTTCTATGGCTACACCTTC
CSVRNGFFYGYTF
>TRBV10-1|TRBJ2-2|.|few
TGCGCCAGCATCAAAAGGCTGCTCAGGGGTTACACCGGGGAGCTGTTTTTT
CASIKRLLRGYTGELFF
>TRBV11-3|TRBJ2-1|.|.
TGTGCCAGCAGCTTAGCCCCCTGGAATGAGCAGTTCTTC
CASSLAPWNEQFF
>TRBV5-1|TRBJ2-5|.|.
TGCGCCAGCAGCTGGCAGGGAAGGGAGACCCAGTACTTC
CASSWQGRETQYF
>TRBV28|TRBJ2-1|TRBD2|.
TGTGCCAGCAGTCGCCGCGGGACTAGCGGGAAGTACAATGAGCAGTTCTTC
CASSRRGTSGKYNEQFF
>TRBV27|TRBJ1-5|.|.
TGTGCCAGCAGTTTAGGGAATTCCAATCAGCCCCAGCATTTT
CASSLGNSNQPQHF
>TRBV5-1|TRBJ2-5|.|.
TGCGCCAGCAGCTTGTCTTTCCCCTCGGCACAAGAGACCCAGTACTTC
CASSLSFPSAQETQYF
>TRBV5-1|TRBJ2-3|TRBD1|.
TGCGCCAGCAGCTTGGGGGACAGGGTCACAGATACGCAGTATTTT
CASSLGDRVTDTQYF
>TRBV5-1|TRBJ2-3|TRBD1|.
TGCGCCAGCAGCAAGGACAGGGGGAGCACAGATACGCAGTATTTT
CASSKDRGSTDTQYF
>TRBV25-1|TRBJ2-1|.|.
TGTGCCAGCAGTGAATATAGTAGTACGGAGCAGTTCTTC
CASSEYSSTEQFF
>TRBV28|TRBJ1-5|.|.
TGTGCCAGCAGTTTCTGGCAGCTCAATCAGCCCCAGCATTTT
CASSFWQLNQPQHF
>TRBV2|TRBJ1-5|.|.
TGTGCCAGCAACCTACAGGAAAATCAGCCCCAGCATTTT
CASNLQENQPQHF
>TRBV9|TRBJ2-7|TRBD1|.
TGTGCCAGCAGCAAAGGGACAGGGGTTTCCTACGAGCAGTACTTC
CASSKGTGVSYEQYF
>TRBV15|TRBJ1-2|.|.
TGTGCCACCAGGGAGGAGGGCGGTGTTTACTATGGCTACACCTTC
CATREEGGVYYGYTF
>TRBV6-1|TRBJ2-7|.|.
TGTGCCAGCAGCGCCATCGCGGGGTACGAGCAGTACTTC
CASSAIAGYEQYF
>TRBV5-1|TRBJ2-1|TRBD2|.
TGCGCCAGCGGTGTGGCGGGAGATCCCTACAATGAGCAGTTCTTC
CASGVAGDPYNEQFF
>TRBV5-1|TRBJ2-1|TRBD2|.
TGCGCCAGCAGTGGGCTAGCGGGAGGGCCTAATGAGCAGTTCTTC
CASSGLAGGPNEQFF
>TRBV4-3|TRBJ2-3|.|.
TGCGCCAGCAGCCGGGGTAGCCCCGGGGAGGGCACAGATACGCAGTATTTT
CASSRGSPGEGTDTQYF
>TRBV5-1|TRBJ2-7|.|.
TGCGCCAGCACGGAGGCAGGCAACAACGAGCAGTACTTC
CASTEAGNNEQYF
>TRBV6-6|TRBJ1-5|TRBD1|.
TGTGCCAGCAGTTCAGGACAGGGTCCTCAGCCCCAGCATTTT
CASSSGQGPQPQHF
>TRBV28|TRBJ2-7|.|once
TGTGCCAGCAGTTTATCCCCTTTAATTTACGAGCAGTACTTC
CASSLSPLIYEQYF
>TRBV11-2|TRBJ2-1|TRBD1|.
TGTGCCAGCAGCCCCCCCGGGACAGGGGGCTTCTACGATGAGCAGTTCTTC
CASSPPGTGGFYDEQFF
>TRBV19|TRBJ1-1|.|.
TGTGCCAGTAGCCGACAGCAAATGAACACTGAAGCTTTCTTT
CASSRQQMNTEAFF
>TRBV28|TRBJ2-4|.|.
TGTGCCAGCAGTGGGGGGAAGGGGAACATTCAGTACTTC
CASSGGKGNIQYF
>TRBV6-4|TRBJ2-7|.|.
TGTGCCAGCTCGAACGGGTGGAGGTCAGGAAACGAGCAGTACTTC
CASSNGWRSGNEQYF
>TRBV7-2|TRBJ1-1|TRBD1|once
TGTGCCAGCAGCGCAATACAGGGGATTGAAGCTTTCTTT
CASSAIQGIEAFF
>TRBV6-1|TRBJ2-7|TRBD2|.
TGTGCCAGCAGTGAAGGGCGTGGGGGGAGGGTCTACGAGCAGTACTTC
CASSEGRGGRVYEQYF
>TRBV7-3|TRBJ2-1|TRBD1|.
TGTGCCAGCAGCCCGGGACAGCTATACAATGAGCAGTTCTTC
CASSPGQLYNEQFF
>TRBV29-1|TRBJ2-5|.|.
TGCAGCGTGAGGACGGGACTCTTCCAAGAGACCCAGTACTTC
CSVRTGLFQETQYF
>TRBV19|TRBJ2-2|.|once
TGTGCCAGTACCCTCAGGGGGAACACCGGGGAGCTGTTTTTT
CASTLRGNTGELFF
>TRBV7-9|TRBJ2-1|TRBD2|.
TGTGCCAGCAGCCGCTCCGGGGGGGGATCGGATGAGCAGTTCTTC
CASSRSGGGSDEQFF
>TRBV2|TRBJ1-4|TRBD1|.
TGTGCCAGCCATCCGGGACAGGGTATAAAGGAAAAACTGTTTTTT
CASHPGQGIKEKLFF
>TRBV27|TRBJ2-7|.|once
TGTGCCAGCAGGAAGGGACCGGGACACTCAGCCTACGAGCAGTACTTC
CASRKGPGHSAYEQYF
>TRBV18|TRBJ2-5|.|.
TGTGCCAGCTCCCAGACGGTGTACCAAGAGACCCAGTACTTC
CASSQTVYQETQYF
>TRBV30|TRBJ1-4|.|.
TGTGCCTGGAGTGTTGCAGAGAATGAAAAACTGTTTTTT
CAWSVAENEKLFF
>TRBV7-3|TRBJ2-1|.|.
TGTGCCAGCAGCCCAGACTCCCCCGGCTCCTACAATGAGCAGTTCTTC
CASSPDSPGSYNEQFF
>TRBV7-9|TRBJ1-6|.|.
TGTGCCAGCAGCTTAGCGCAAATCCGCAATTCACCCCTCCACTTT
CASSLAQIRNSPLHF
>TRBV4-3|TRBJ2-1|.|.
TGCGCCAGCAGCCAAGATCCTCGCCCGGAAGCTGGATACAATGAGCAGTTCTTC
CASSQDPRPEAGYNEQFF
>TRBV7-2|TRBJ2-7|TRBD1|.
TGTGCCAGCAGCCTAGTGCGGGGGACAGGGGGATCCGAGCAGTACTTC
CASSLVRGTGGSEQYF
>TRBV6-5|TRBJ2-7|.|once
TGTGCCAGCAGCCCGGACTGGTCCTACGAGCAGTACTTC
CASSPDWSYEQYF
>TRBV5-1|TRBJ1-1|.|few
TGCGCCAGCAGCTTGGCCCAATCTTACACTGAAGCTTTCTTT
CASSLAQSYTEAFF
>TRBV18|TRBJ1-5|TRBD1|.
TGTGCCAGCTCACCACCGGGACAGGGGGTCCATCAGCCCCAGCATTTT
CASSPPGQGVHQPQHF
>TRBV6-6|TRBJ2-2|.|.
TGTGCCAGCAGTTACTCTGGCGTCGGAATCACCGGGGAGCTGTTTTTT
CASSYSGVGITGELFF
>TRBV4-2|TRBJ1-1|TRBD1|.
TGTGCCAGCAGCCAACCCCCCGAGACAGGGGGCACTGAAGCTTTCTTT
CASSQPPETGGTEAFF
>TRBV10-3|TRBJ1-1|.|.
TGTGCCATCAGTGAGTCGGAAGGTTGGGGCACCAACACTGAAGCTTTCTTT
CAISESEGWGTNTEAFF
>TRBV28|TRBJ2-3|TRBD1|.
TGTGCCAGCAGTACAAAATGGACAGGGCCAGATACGCAGTATTTT
CASSTKWTGPDTQYF
>TRBV7-6|TRBJ2-3|.|.
TGTGCCAGCAGCTTAGTAGGGCCCACAGATACGCAGTATTTT
CASSLVGPTDTQYF